This is a list of T cell receptor beta chains from one sample in a study of long-term antiretroviral therapy in people with HIV. The assay was immunoSEQ multiplex PCR, and TCRdb's table has in-frame clones only and misses some. The data contain under 14,000 clones, about four fifths of them seen just once; the ten biggest clones take up 15% to 20%. The sample was unsorted PBMCs, taken 1.8 years after starting antiretroviral therapy. Source of these receptors: a middle-aged man with HIV. CDR3s include the opening cysteine and the closing phenylalanine or tryptophan. Each record gives: CDR3 DNA, CDR3 protein, V gene, J gene, D gene, clone size. The D gene is left open where the match is weak. Only some rows state a clone size, as once, few, many or a class for expanded clones.

DNA: TGTGCCAGCACCCATATGGGGAACACTGAAGCTTTCTTT
CDR3: CASTHMGNTEAFF
V: TRBV16
J: TRBJ1-1
D: .
size: large

DNA: TGTGCCAGCAGGGACAGGCATTTT
CDR3: CASRDRHF
V: TRBV6-4
J: TRBJ1-5
D: .
size: once

DNA: TGTGCCAGCAGCTCAGGGTACGAGCAGTACTTC
CDR3: CASSSGYEQYF
V: TRBV5-6
J: TRBJ2-7
D: .
size: few

DNA: TGTGCCAGCAGCTCAGAGGGGGCAAAGAACACTGAAGCTTTCTTT
CDR3: CASSSEGAKNTEAFF
V: TRBV11-3
J: TRBJ1-1
D: TRBD1
size: .

DNA: TGTGCCAGTAGCGAGTCAGGGAGCTACGAGCAGTACTTC
CDR3: CASSESGSYEQYF
V: TRBV19
J: TRBJ2-7
D: .
size: .

DNA: TGTGCCTGGAGTGTCCGAAATAGCAATCAGCCCCAGCATTTT
CDR3: CAWSVRNSNQPQHF
V: TRBV30
J: TRBJ1-5
D: .
size: .

DNA: TGTGCCAGCAGCCCCGAGGCGGGCAGGGGAGTTTATGGCTACACCTTC
CDR3: CASSPEAGRGVYGYTF
V: TRBV4-2
J: TRBJ1-2
D: .
size: few

DNA: TGTGCCAGCAGCTTAGCCACTAGCGGGAGTATATACAATGAGCAGTTCTTC
CDR3: CASSLATSGSIYNEQFF
V: TRBV7-9
J: TRBJ2-1
D: TRBD2
size: .

DNA: TGTGCCAGCAGTGGGACATTAGGGGAAAAACTGTTTTTT
CDR3: CASSGTLGEKLFF
V: TRBV2
J: TRBJ1-4
D: .
size: .

DNA: TGTGCCAGCAGTTTATGGCAGGGGGGCCACGAGCAGTACTTC
CDR3: CASSLWQGGHEQYF
V: TRBV28
J: TRBJ2-7
D: .
size: once